These 14 T cell receptor beta chains share one sample of origin, sequenced in a study of cytomegalovirus exposure and HLA in healthy donors. Repertoires were generated with immunoSEQ multiplex PCR, while TCRdb's copy carries only in-frame clones and drops some. The sample includes 200,000 to 250,000 clones, approximately 82% seen only once; the top ten take 5.5% to 6.5%. The specimen sequenced was PBMCs. The receptors here all came from a woman aged 18-29 years in good health and CMV-seronegative.

The V gene is TRBV5-4, the J gene TRBJ1-2, with D possibly being TRBD1 (5 bases). Trimming took 0 bases from V and 2 from J, leaving 8 bases between them. Germline CDR1 and CDR2: SGHNT and YYREEE (reference sequence). The CDR3 contains 14 residues. CDR3 sequence reads: CASSLDPGNYGYTF. The DNA for the CDR3 is TGTGCCAGCAGCTTGGACCCAGGGAACTATGGCTACACCTTC.

The chain combines TRBV7-3 with TRBJ2-2; 7 positions match TRBD2. V gave up 7 bases and J gave up 6 bases; unmatched junction bases: 17. Germline V CDR1 and CDR2: SGHTA, FQGTGA. CDR3 length equals 17 residues. The CDR3 here is CASTLFGGGPVPGELFF. The CDR3 region has the DNA TGTGCCAGCACCCTATTCGGGGGAGGGCCCGTTCCCGGGGAGCTGTTTTTT.

V and J are TRBV7-2 and TRBJ2-7; perhaps TRBD2 as D (8 bases). Trimming removed 3 bases from V and 3 bases from J, with 18 bases in between. This CDR3 comprises 16 residues. Germline V CDR1 and CDR2: SGHTA, FQGNSA. The CDR3: CASSLTGGTVFYEQYF. CDR3 nucleotides: TGTGCCAGCAGCTTGACGGGGGGGACAGTGTTCTACGAGCAGTACTTC.

J is TRBJ1-6 and V is TRBV25-1; D remains ambiguous. The CDR3 extends over 13 amino acids. The germline CDR1 and CDR2 sequences are MGHDK and SYGVNS. Trimming left V 6 bases short and J 9 bases short, with 12 bases between. CDR3 sequence reads: CASSPTFSSPLHF. The CDR3 nucleotides read TGTGCCAGCAGCCCCACTTTTAGTTCACCCCTCCACTTT.

This clone was counted between two and nine times. The rearrangement uses TRBV18 and TRBJ2-7, with TRBD1 as a possible D gene (5 bases). The CDR3 loop spans 13 amino acids. V was shortened by 3 bases and J by 4 bases, with 10 bases between the two germline ends. Germline CDR1 is KGHSH and CDR2 is LQKENI. CDR3: CASSPNRIYEQYF. The CDR3 DNA reads TGTGCCAGCTCACCTAACAGGATTTACGAGCAGTACTTC. The full variable domain, its missing parts supplied by reference TRBV18 and TRBJ2-7, is NAGVMQNPRHLVRRRGQEARLRCSPMKGHSHVYWYRQLPEEGLKFMVYLQKENIIDESGMPKERFSAEFPKEGPSILRIQQVVRGDSAAYFCASSPNRIYEQYFGPGTRLTVT.

This chain joins TRBV27 and TRBJ1-4; the D gene is possibly TRBD1 (6 bases). The CDR3 has 15 residues. CDR1 and CDR2 (germline): MNHEY, SMNVEV (reference sequence). Trimming stripped 3 bases from V and 8 bases from J, with 16 bases between. Here the CDR3 DNA reads TGTGCCAGCAGTTTGGCGGGGGCGTATGTCGAAAAACTGTTTTTT. This gives the protein CASSLAGAYVEKLFF.

The V call is TRBV5-1, the J call TRBJ2-3; the D gene is possibly TRBD1 (5 bases). This CDR3 has 15 residues. V shed 0 bases and J shed 2 bases, with 10 bases lying between them. Germline loops: CDR1 SGHRS, CDR2 YFSETQ. CDR3 coding DNA: TGCGCCAGCAGCTTGGCTGCAGGGATCACAGATACGCAGTATTTT. Residues: CASSLAAGITDTQYF.

This clone was counted a few times. V gene TRBV27 combines with J gene TRBJ2-2, with D unresolved. Germline loops: CDR1 MNHEY, CDR2 SMNVEV (reference sequence). Trimming stripped 7 bases from V and 5 bases from J, with 8 bases between. The CDR3 is made up of 12 amino acids. The CDR3 DNA sequence: TGTGCCAGCAAATCAATAACCGGGGAGCTGTTTTTT. It yields the protein CASKSITGELFF.

The V gene is TRBV6-4, the J gene TRBJ2-1; 13 nucleotides agree with TRBD2. The CDR3 runs 15 residues. Trimming removed 0 bases from V and 7 bases from J; junction bases left unmatched: 0. Looked up from germline, CDR1 is MRHNA and CDR2 is SNTAGT. The CDR3 loop reads CASSDSLAGGNEQFF. CDR3 sequence (DNA): TGTGCCAGCAGTGACTCACTAGCGGGAGGGAATGAGCAGTTCTTC.

The rearrangement uses TRBV5-4 and TRBJ1-1; D gene unclear. The CDR3 is made up of 14 amino acids. The V and J ends lost 0 bases and 2 bases respectively, with 8 bases between them. Germline V gene data show CDR1 as SGHNT and CDR2 as YYREEE (reference sequence). The CDR3 bases are TGTGCCAGCAGCTTGGTGTTGGGAAACACTGAAGCTTTCTTT. Protein product: CASSLVLGNTEAFF.

The rearrangement links TRBV7-9 to TRBJ2-1; no clear D. CDR3 size: 14 residues. Trimming took 0 bases from V and 4 from J, leaving 7 bases between them. Germline CDR1 reads SEHNR; CDR2 reads FQNEAQ (reference sequence). In nucleotides, the CDR3 is TGTGCCAGCAGCTTAGCGGCCGAATACAATGAGCAGTTCTTC. Residues: CASSLAAEYNEQFF.

The rearrangement uses TRBV19 and TRBJ1-6, with TRBD1 matching over 8 bases. The length of the CDR3 is 13 residues. Germline CDR1 is LNHDA and CDR2 is SQIVND (reference sequence). Unmatched junction bases numbered 5, after V lost 9 bases and J lost 7 bases. As DNA, the CDR3 is TGTGCCAGCCGACAGGGGCCCAATTCACCCCTCCACTTT. Protein: CASRQGPNSPLHF.

The V gene is TRBV27, the J gene TRBJ2-1; weak D call: TRBD2 (5 bases). Looked up from germline, CDR1 is MNHEY and CDR2 is SMNVEV (reference sequence). Trimming took off 0 bases at V and 4 bases at J, with 16 bases between the two ends. The CDR3 is 17 residues long. CDR3 nucleotide sequence: TGTGCCAGCAGTTTATCGGTCTTCGGACTTTTATACAATGAGCAGTTCTTC. It encodes CASSLSVFGLLYNEQFF.

The chain has TRBV28 and TRBJ1-1; maybe TRBD1 (5 bases). Trimming left V 5 bases short and J 0 bases short, with 16 bases between. The CDR3 length is 16 residues. Germline V gives CDR1 MDHEN, CDR2 SYDVKM. The CDR3 nucleotides are TGTGCCAGCAGTCCACTCGGTGGGACTATGAACACTGAAGCTTTCTTT. This gives the protein CASSPLGGTMNTEAFF.